A selection of T cell receptor beta chains follows, all from one sample in a study of shared clonotypes between healthy human individuals. TCRdb's table, derived via immunoSEQ multiplex PCR, lists solely in-frame clones and lacks some. The sample has about 700,000 clones, under 95% seen once. Sequencing was performed on naive CD8+ T cells sorted from blood. The receptor set was obtained from a man under 40 in good health. Both conserved end residues are part of each CDR3. D genes are given only for firm matches. The size entry is marked missing in some rows and otherwise reads once, few, many or a size class.

cdr3_nt: TGTGCCACCAGCAGAGCAAGCGGGAGGGCCGGGGCAGATACGCAGTATTTT; cdr3_aa: CATSRASGRAGADTQYF; j_call: TRBJ2-3; clone_size: .; v_call: TRBV15; d_call: TRBD2
cdr3_nt: TGTGCCACCAACCTTCTAGCGGGAGCGCCCGGGGAGCTGTTTTTT; cdr3_aa: CATNLLAGAPGELFF; j_call: TRBJ2-2; clone_size: .; v_call: TRBV15; d_call: TRBD2
cdr3_nt: TGCGCCAGCAGCTTGCGGGAGGGGTACGAGCAGTACTTC; cdr3_aa: CASSLREGYEQYF; j_call: TRBJ2-7; clone_size: .; v_call: TRBV5-1; d_call: TRBD2
cdr3_nt: TGTGCCAGTAGTACGGGACAGCTAACCTACGAGCAGTACTTC; cdr3_aa: CASSTGQLTYEQYF; j_call: TRBJ2-7; clone_size: few; v_call: TRBV19; d_call: TRBD1
cdr3_nt: TGTGCCAGCAGCTTTAGGGACGGAAACTACGAGCAGTACTTC; cdr3_aa: CASSFRDGNYEQYF; j_call: TRBJ2-7; clone_size: once; v_call: TRBV7-2; d_call: .
cdr3_nt: TGCGCCAGCAGAGGGACAACGAACACCGGGGAGCTGTTTTTT; cdr3_aa: CASRGTTNTGELFF; j_call: TRBJ2-2; clone_size: .; v_call: TRBV10-1; d_call: .
cdr3_nt: TGTGCCAGCAGTGCCGGGACTAGCGAGGGCAATGAGCAGTTCTTC; cdr3_aa: CASSAGTSEGNEQFF; j_call: TRBJ2-1; clone_size: .; v_call: TRBV6-4; d_call: TRBD2
cdr3_nt: TGTGCCAGCAGTTACCGGCGGGATCTGGCAGATACGCAGTATTTT; cdr3_aa: CASSYRRDLADTQYF; j_call: TRBJ2-3; clone_size: .; v_call: TRBV6-5; d_call: .
cdr3_nt: TGCGCCAGCAGCCAAGTCCTAGGTGGTGATTCCGGGGAGCTGTTTTTT; cdr3_aa: CASSQVLGGDSGELFF; j_call: TRBJ2-2; clone_size: .; v_call: TRBV4-1; d_call: .
cdr3_nt: TGTGCCAGCAGCAGCAAGGACAGGGTAGAAGATACGCAGTATTTT; cdr3_aa: CASSSKDRVEDTQYF; j_call: TRBJ2-3; clone_size: once; v_call: TRBV7-8; d_call: TRBD1
cdr3_nt: TGTGCCAGCAGCTTTGCGGGGGGTGGCGGTCAGCCCCAGCATTTT; cdr3_aa: CASSFAGGGGQPQHF; j_call: TRBJ1-5; clone_size: .; v_call: TRBV27; d_call: .
cdr3_nt: TGTGCCAGCAGCGTAGGAAAAACTTACGAGCAGTACTTC; cdr3_aa: CASSVGKTYEQYF; j_call: TRBJ2-7; clone_size: .; v_call: TRBV9; d_call: .
cdr3_nt: TGTGCCAGTAGTATCACGGTCGGGTACGAGCAGTACTTC; cdr3_aa: CASSITVGYEQYF; j_call: TRBJ2-7; clone_size: .; v_call: TRBV19; d_call: .
cdr3_nt: TGTGCCAGCAGTTTATCTGACAGTCCCTACGAGCAGTACTTC; cdr3_aa: CASSLSDSPYEQYF; j_call: TRBJ2-7; clone_size: once; v_call: TRBV28; d_call: .
cdr3_nt: TGTGCCAGCAGCCAAGCATTGGGGTTGGAGCAGTATTTT; cdr3_aa: CASSQALGLEQYF; j_call: TRBJ2-3; clone_size: .; v_call: TRBV14; d_call: .
cdr3_nt: TGTGCCAGTAGTATAGGTTTAGGGGTGTCCTACGAGCAGTACTTC; cdr3_aa: CASSIGLGVSYEQYF; j_call: TRBJ2-7; clone_size: .; v_call: TRBV19; d_call: .
cdr3_nt: TGTGCCAGCAGTTTAACAGGGAACCAACTGGATGGCTACACCTTC; cdr3_aa: CASSLTGNQLDGYTF; j_call: TRBJ1-2; clone_size: .; v_call: TRBV27; d_call: .
cdr3_nt: TGTGCCAGCAGCCTTACTAGCGGGAACTCCTACGAGCAGTACTTC; cdr3_aa: CASSLTSGNSYEQYF; j_call: TRBJ2-7; clone_size: .; v_call: TRBV27; d_call: TRBD2
cdr3_nt: TGCGCCAGCAGCTTGGGGGGGACTAGCGGGAGCGACAATGAGCAGTTCTTC; cdr3_aa: CASSLGGTSGSDNEQFF; j_call: TRBJ2-1; clone_size: .; v_call: TRBV5-1; d_call: TRBD2
cdr3_nt: TGCGCCAGCAGCTTGGGTGGGGGCCTAGACATTCAGTACTTC; cdr3_aa: CASSLGGGLDIQYF; j_call: TRBJ2-4; clone_size: .; v_call: TRBV5-1; d_call: .
cdr3_nt: TGTGCCAGCTCTAACAATGAGCAGTTCTTC; cdr3_aa: CASSNNEQFF; j_call: TRBJ2-1; clone_size: .; v_call: TRBV11-2; d_call: .
cdr3_nt: TGTGCCAGCAGCTTGAATGAAGGGACGGTCTTC; cdr3_aa: CASSLNEGTVF; j_call: TRBJ2-1; clone_size: .; v_call: TRBV5-4; d_call: .
cdr3_nt: TGTGCCAGCAGCGTGGGAGGGAGATACGAGCAGTACTTC; cdr3_aa: CASSVGGRYEQYF; j_call: TRBJ2-7; clone_size: .; v_call: TRBV9; d_call: TRBD2
cdr3_nt: TGTGCCAGCAGCTTAGCCGCCGGCTATAGCAATCAGCCCCAGCATTTT; cdr3_aa: CASSLAAGYSNQPQHF; j_call: TRBJ1-5; clone_size: .; v_call: TRBV7-2; d_call: .
cdr3_nt: TGTGCCAGCAGCCGGACAGGGACTCATCAGCCCCAGCATTTT; cdr3_aa: CASSRTGTHQPQHF; j_call: TRBJ1-5; clone_size: .; v_call: TRBV6-5; d_call: TRBD1